Shown below are 31 T cell receptor beta chains from a single sample sequenced in a study of early T cells in non-severe SARS-CoV-2 infection. TCRdb re-derived calls from the 5' RACE reads in MiXCR, one entry per CDR3 protein. The top ten hold 7.8% of the sample, which has fewer than 100,000 distinct CDR3 sequences, around 5.6% seen once. Sequenced input: whole blood. Every receptor here comes from an adult who was a healthcare worker with PCR-confirmed SARS-CoV-2 infection or an uninfected control (not recorded which).

The chain couples TRBV28 to TRBJ1-2; maybe TRBD1 (6 bases). The CDR3 covers 13 residues. Germline CDR1 MDHEN, CDR2 SYDVKM. V lost 5 bases to trimming and J lost 8 bases, with 15 bases between them. The CDR3 is CASSVQGPSGYTF. CDR3 sequence (DNA): TGTGCCAGCAGTGTCCAGGGGCCGTCAGGCTACACCTTC.

This clonotype was detected many times. The rearrangement links TRBV3-1 to TRBJ1-5, with D unclear. The CDR3 is made up of 16 amino acids. V shed 0 bases and J shed 1 base, with 10 bases lying between them. In germline, CDR1 is LGHDT, CDR2 YNNKEL (reference sequence). CDR3 DNA sequence: TGTGCCAGCAGCCAAGAGAGTGTGGGGAGCAATCAGCCCCAGCATTTT. The encoded protein is CASSQESVGSNQPQHF.

Many counts were recorded for this clonotype. V usage is TRBV11-2 and J usage is TRBJ1-4, with a tentative D call TRBD1 (6 bases). The CDR3 has 14 amino acids. Between the trimmed V and J ends, which lost 3 bases and 7 bases, there was a span of 12 bases. The germline CDR1 and CDR2 sequences are SGHAT and FQNNGV. The CDR3 region has the DNA TGTGCCAGCAGCTTTCGGGGGCGCAGTGAAAAACTGTTTTTT. Its protein product is CASSFRGRSEKLFF.

This clonotype was detected many times. The DNA for the CDR3 is TGTGCCAGCAGCAGTAGCGGGCTGGATGGAGAGACCCAGTACTTC. Protein: CASSSSGLDGETQYF. This chain connects TRBV7-2 to TRBJ2-5, with TRBD2 matching over 7 bases. This CDR3 has 15 amino acids. The V segment lost 5 bases and the J segment 4 bases; nucleotides outside the gene matches: 10. Per germline, CDR1 SGHTA and CDR2 FQGNSA.

As concerns this clonotype: This may arise from a read error, as a much more abundant clone is one base away. The chain recombines TRBV10-2 with TRBJ1-3; D is unclear. The CDR3 is 15 amino acids. Germline V CDR1 and CDR2: WSHSY, SAAADI. The V end was cut by 8 bases, the J end by 0 bases, with 14 bases between. The CDR3 loop reads CASGPTASSGNTIYF. The CDR3 DNA follows: TGCGCCAGCGGACCTACAGCAAGCTCTGGAAACACCATATATTTT.

This clonotype was observed a few times. The V gene is TRBV5-8, the J gene TRBJ1-1, with D tentatively TRBD1 (6 bases). From germline, CDR1 is SGHTS and CDR2 YDEGEE. This CDR3 is 16 amino acids long. The germline V and J ends were trimmed by 6 bases and 4 bases, with 22 bases remaining between them. In DNA form, the CDR3 reads TGTGCCAGCACCCCCCTGAGAACAGGGTATAGCACTGAAGCTTTCTTT. Residues: CASTPLRTGYSTEAFF. The full variable domain, its missing parts supplied by reference TRBV5-8 and TRBJ1-1, is EAGVTQSPTHLIKTRGQQATLRCSPISGHTSVYWYQQALGLGLQFLLWYDEGEERNRGNFPPRFSGRQFPNYSSELNVNALELEDSALYLCASTPLRTGYSTEAFFGQGTRLTVV.

This clonotype occurred a few times. The J gene is TRBJ2-3, the V gene TRBV18; TRBD2 is a possible D gene (6 bases). This CDR3 comprises 12 residues. The V gene lost 6 bases and the J gene lost 4 bases, with 8 bases spanning the gap. Germline CDR1 is KGHSH and CDR2 is LQKENI. CDR3 sequence: CASSPGADTQYF. Written as DNA, the CDR3 is TGTGCCAGCTCCCCGGGGGCAGATACGCAGTATTTT.

V gene TRBV19 combines with J gene TRBJ1-6, with D unclear. The CDR3 is made up of 15 amino acids. V gave up 3 bases and J gave up 7 bases, with 13 bases separating them. CDR1 LNHDA and CDR2 SQIVND come from the germline V gene (reference sequence). CDR3 region: CASSIEAGGNSPLHF. The CDR3 region has the DNA TGTGCCAGTAGTATCGAGGCAGGCGGAAATTCACCCCTCCACTTT.

The V and J genes are TRBV20-1 and TRBJ2-4; TRBD2 matches at 7 bases. Per germline, CDR1 DFQATT and CDR2 SNEGSKA (reference sequence). V gave up 6 bases and J gave up 9 bases; unmatched junction bases: 14. The CDR3 runs to 14 residues. The CDR3 region has the DNA TGCAGTGCCGCCCAACGCAGACTAGCCGGCATTCAGTACTTC. Translating gives CSAAQRRLAGIQYF.

This clonotype was observed many times. The chain uses TRBV12-3 or TRBV12-4 and TRBJ2-2, with D unresolved. The V and J ends lost 4 bases and 2 bases respectively, with 8 bases between them. This CDR3 region has 14 residues. DNA for the CDR3: TGTGCCAGCAGTTCCACGAGTAACACCGGGGAGCTGTTTTTT. Protein product: CASSSTSNTGELFF.

This clonotype has at least ten counts. J is TRBJ1-5 and V is TRBV6-1; D gene uncertain. CDR3 length: 14 residues. Trimming cost V 2 bases and J 2 bases, with 7 bases left between them. The germline V gene has CDR1 MNHNS and CDR2 SASEGT. CDR3 protein: CASSELRGNQPQHF. DNA for the CDR3: TGTGCCAGCAGTGAACTTAGGGGCAATCAGCCCCAGCATTTT.

This clonotype came up many times. V is TRBV19 and J is TRBJ2-1; TRBD2 agrees at 8 bases. The germline V gene has CDR1 LNHDA and CDR2 SQIVND (reference sequence). The CDR3 length is 16 residues. Germline trimming cut 1 base from V and 7 bases from J; bases unmatched to any gene: 9. The CDR3 spells CASSIVDRGGRNEQFF. CDR3 DNA: TGTGCCAGTAGTATAGTGGACCGGGGGGGCAGAAATGAGCAGTTCTTC.

This clonotype has ten or more counts. This rearrangement joins TRBV19 to TRBJ2-7, with 13 bases aligning to TRBD2. The CDR3 extends over 15 amino acids. Germline CDR1 reads LNHDA; CDR2 reads SQIVND (reference sequence). The V and J ends lost 3 bases and 1 base, in that order; junction bases with no gene match: 0. This chain's CDR3 is CASSMGLAGSYEQYF. Here the CDR3 DNA reads TGTGCCAGTAGTATGGGACTAGCGGGATCCTACGAGCAGTACTTC.

This clonotype was seen repeatedly, ten times or more. The gene calls are TRBV5-1 and TRBJ2-5, with a possible D match to TRBD2 (6 bases). CDR1 SGHRS and CDR2 YFSETQ come from the germline V gene. This CDR3 has 14 amino acids. V dropped 4 bases and J dropped 3 bases, with 13 bases sitting between them. CDR3 DNA: TGCGCCAGCAGCCACCCCTGGACTAAAGAGACCCAGTACTTC. Translation: CASSHPWTKETQYF.

This clonotype was found many times. V usage is TRBV20-1 and J usage is TRBJ2-7; D is undetermined. The CDR3 runs 11 residues. V was clipped by 1 base and J by 5 bases, with 6 bases between them. Germline V gene lookup returns CDR1 DFQATT and CDR2 SNEGSKA (reference sequence). The CDR3 loop reads CSARASHEQYF. CDR3 in DNA: TGCAGTGCTAGAGCATCCCACGAGCAGTACTTC.

V usage is TRBV9 and J usage is TRBJ2-1; no clear D gene. Deletions cut 2 bases from V and 5 bases from J, with 14 bases between. The length of the CDR3 is 15 residues. Germline values: CDR1 SGDLS, CDR2 YYNGEE. The DNA of the CDR3 is TGTGCCAGCAGCGTGGACGGGTTCCCCGACAATGAGCAGTTCTTC. Its translation is CASSVDGFPDNEQFF. Based on the CDR3 plus reference TRBV9 and TRBJ2-1, the full variable domain is DSGVTQTPKHLITATGQRVTLRCSPRSGDLSVYWYQQSLDQGLQFLIQYYNGEERAKGNILERFSAQQFPDLHSELNLSSLELGDSALYFCASSVDGFPDNEQFFGPGTRLTVL.

At least ten counts were recorded for this clonotype. The chain has TRBV20-1 and TRBJ1-5; D unclear. The length of the CDR3 is 14 residues. V was shortened by 3 bases and J by 2 bases, with 11 bases between the two germline ends. Germline CDR1 and CDR2: DFQATT and SNEGSKA (reference sequence). Here the CDR3 DNA reads TGCAGTGCTAGTCAGCCTTGGGGCAATCAGCCCCAGCATTTT. It is translated as CSASQPWGNQPQHF.

Regarding this clonotype: This may arise from a read error, as a much more abundant clone is one base away. The chain uses TRBV19 and TRBJ2-7; D is uncertain. V was pared by 5 bases and J by 6 bases, with 17 bases between. Germline V gives CDR1 LNHDA, CDR2 SQIVND (reference sequence). The CDR3 length is 14 residues. This CDR3 is CASSPGIPGCEQYF. The CDR3 DNA reads TGTGCCAGTAGTCCTGGGATACCTGGGTGCGAGCAGTACTTC.

This clonotype has at least ten counts. The chain uses TRBV4-2 and TRBJ2-7, with D possibly matching TRBD2 (5 bases). V gave up 0 bases and J gave up 3 bases, with 9 bases separating them. Germline values: CDR1 LGHNA, CDR2 YNFKEQ. The CDR3 runs to 14 residues. The CDR3 loop reads CASSQDGRGYEQYF. As DNA, the CDR3 is TGTGCCAGCAGCCAAGACGGACGGGGCTACGAGCAGTACTTC.

The genes are TRBV3-1 and TRBJ2-5, with TRBD1 as a possible D gene (5 bases). The CDR3 runs to 13 residues. Germline lookup yields CDR1 LGHDT and CDR2 YNNKEL (reference sequence). V was trimmed by 3 bases and J by 4 bases, leaving 9 bases between them. The CDR3 here is CASSQGQVETQYF. The CDR3 DNA sequence: TGTGCCAGCAGCCAGGGGCAGGTAGAGACCCAGTACTTC.

The chain links TRBV5-1 to TRBJ2-3; D unclear. With 4 bases removed from V and 2 bases from J, the gap between germline ends came to 8 bases. CDR1 SGHRS and CDR2 YFSETQ come from the germline V gene. CDR3 length equals 13 residues. CDR3 amino acids: CASSQLHTDTQYF. The CDR3 DNA follows: TGCGCCAGCAGCCAGCTCCACACAGATACGCAGTATTTT. Full variable domain (missing parts from reference TRBV5-1 and TRBJ2-3): KAGVTQTPRYLIKTRGQQVTLSCSPISGHRSVSWYQQTPGQGLQFLFEYFSETQRNKGNFPGRFSGRQFSNSRSEMNVSTLELGDSALYLCASSQLHTDTQYFGPGTRLTVL.

This clonotype was detected ten times or more. The chain links TRBV20-1 to TRBJ1-1; the D is unclear. This CDR3 region has 12 residues. V lost 7 bases and J lost 0, with 9 bases in between. The germline V gene has CDR1 DFQATT and CDR2 SNEGSKA (reference sequence). CDR3 in DNA: TGCAGTGTCAGAGTCTTGAACACTGAAGCTTTCTTT. It yields the protein CSVRVLNTEAFF.

This clonotype occurred many times. Here the CDR3 reads CASTLSGQGPEQYF. The CDR3, as DNA: TGTGCCAGCACCTTATCGGGACAGGGTCCCGAGCAGTACTTC. V gene TRBV6-6 combines with J gene TRBJ2-7; the match to TRBD1 covers 9 bases. V lost 7 bases and J lost 6; bases outside the gene matches: 10. The CDR3 contains 14 residues. Germline V gives CDR1 MNHNY, CDR2 SVGAGI (reference sequence).

This clonotype was seen repeatedly, ten times or more. The J gene is TRBJ2-3, the V gene TRBV6-1; D is perhaps TRBD1 (5 bases). Trimming took off 0 bases at V and 8 bases at J, with 6 bases between the two ends. This CDR3 is built from 12 residues. Germline V gene lookup returns CDR1 MNHNS and CDR2 SASEGT. Here the CDR3 reads CASSEADSTQYF. The DNA of the CDR3 is TGTGCCAGCAGTGAAGCAGACAGTACGCAGTATTTT.

There are many counts of this clonotype. This chain links TRBV20-1 with TRBJ2-7; 10 nucleotides match TRBD1. J lost 3 bases, V lost 0 bases, and 5 bases had no gene match. The CDR3 covers 15 residues. From germline, CDR1 is DFQATT and CDR2 SNEGSKA (reference sequence). The CDR3 is CSARDRDRGFYEQYF. CDR3 coding DNA: TGCAGTGCTAGAGACCGGGACAGGGGATTCTACGAGCAGTACTTC.

This clonotype was recorded many times. The chain uses TRBV21-1 and TRBJ1-3. TRBV21-1 is shown as a pseudogene. This CDR3 has 15 amino acids. CDR3 DNA sequence: TGTGCCAGCAGCAAAGCGGACAAACCTGGAAACACCATATATTTT. Protein product: CASSKADKPGNTIYF.

This clonotype was seen many times. The V and J genes are TRBV20-1 and TRBJ2-3, with D possibly TRBD1 on 5 matching bases. The CDR3 is 14 residues long. Trimming removed 0 bases from V and 2 bases from J, with 9 bases in between. Germline loops: CDR1 DFQATT, CDR2 SNEGSKA (reference sequence). CDR3: CSAREDRPTDTQYF. The CDR3 coding sequence is TGCAGTGCTAGAGAAGACAGACCCACAGATACGCAGTATTTT.

This clonotype was seen at least ten times. The chain employs TRBV25-1 and TRBJ2-1, with D tentatively TRBD1 or TRBD2 (5 bases each). Trimming stripped 4 bases from V and 0 bases from J, with 13 bases between. The V gene's germline CDR1 is MGHDK and CDR2 SYGVNS. The CDR3 runs 16 residues. CDR3 sequence (DNA): TGTGCCAGCAGTGTTGGGAGCAGGGCCTCCTACAATGAGCAGTTCTTC. Amino acid sequence: CASSVGSRASYNEQFF.

In its sample, this clonotype was seen a few times. The CDR3 region is CASSQGRRGPYEQYF. The CDR3 DNA is TGTGCCAGCAGCCAAGGACGAAGGGGCCCCTACGAGCAGTACTTC. This chain joins TRBV14 and TRBJ2-7; D possibly corresponds to TRBD1 (5 bases). The CDR3 totals 15 residues. The ends were cut back, 1 base at V and 2 bases at J, with 12 bases in the middle. The V gene's germline CDR1 is SGHDN and CDR2 FVKESK.

Turning to this clonotype: Compared with germline, one end of the junction differs, possibly owing to a read error. V usage is TRBV5-5 and J usage is TRBJ2-5, with 7 bases identical to TRBD1. The V gene's germline CDR1 is SGHKS and CDR2 YYEKEE (reference sequence). There are 13 residues in the CDR3. The CDR3 region has the DNA TGTGCCAACAGCTTGGAGACAGGGCGGACCCAGTACTTC. This gives the protein CANSLETGRTQYF. The variable domain in full, with the rest retrieved from reference TRBV5-5 and TRBJ2-5, is DAGVTQSPTHLIKTRGQQVTLRCSPISGHKSVSWYQQVLGQGPQFIFQYYEKEERGRGNFPDRFSARQFPNYSSELNVNALLLGDSALYLCANSLETGRTQYFGPGTRLLVL.

This clonotype was seen more than once but under ten times. This chain links TRBV19 with TRBJ2-5; 7 nucleotides align to TRBD1. Looked up from germline, CDR1 is LNHDA and CDR2 is SQIVND (reference sequence). The CDR3 length is 12 residues. Unmatched junction bases numbered 2, after V lost 8 bases and J lost 2 bases. The CDR3 DNA is TGTGCCAGTGGGGGACAGCAAGAGACCCAGTACTTC. Its protein product is CASGGQQETQYF.